This T cell receptor beta chain was retrieved from a study of blood T cell repertoires in COVID-19. Study information: Sources were T cells, B-cell-depleted T cells, or PBMCs; the material itself was cDNA or gDNA.

Adults between about 18 and 95 years of age took part from about two dozen US areas. Researchers sorted participants into cohorts using their self-reported clinical history. Original handling: Using reference gene primer amplification, nucleated cell counts were estimated. The assay was immunoSEQ multiplex PCR, and TCRdb's table has in-frame clones only and misses some. V, J and clone size are taken as reported in that table, and D and trimming were inferred from the DNA itself. The sample carries a few hundred thousand clones, around 90% recorded once. The CDR3 spans 13 residues. The ends were cut back, 0 bases at V and 6 bases at J, with 6 bases in the middle. Germline V gene sequence: CDR1 SGHKS, CDR2 YYEKEE (reference sequence).

The sequenced sample consisted of PBMCs or T cells enriched from blood (not recorded which). The clonotype was recovered from a woman between 18 and 30 years old with acute COVID-19. V and J are TRBV5-5 and TRBJ2-2; the D is unclear. The DNA for the CDR3 is TGTGCCAGCAGCTTGGAACTGCCCGGGGAGCTGTTTTTT. Translated, it gives CASSLELPGELFF.